This TCR beta chain derives from a study of naive and memory T cell subsets. General observations from the study: Naive and memory subsets had different power law exponents for TCR abundance. Over 90% of naive TCR sequences appeared only once, unlike memory subsets.

The junction had 11 bases not matched to a gene; V was cut back by 2 bases and J by 10 bases. The CDR3 extends over 15 amino acids. Germline V gene lookup returns CDR1 SGHRS and CDR2 YFSETQ. There are a few counts of this clonotype. Its antigen is currently unknown. Two oligonucleotides, mixed equimolar, formed the beta constant-region primer covering TRBC1 and TRBC2. Ligation attached a single-stranded oligonucleotide with a 12-nucleotide UMI and the SP2 primer to the cDNA 3' end. From the UMI-ligation and nested PCR reads, TCRdb called clonotypes with MiXCR, one entry per CDR3 protein. The table lists around 160,000 distinct CDR3 sequences, over 15% of them singletons.

The sequence was obtained from a human donor in good health. This chain joins TRBV5-1 and TRBJ2-1, with TRBD1 matching 8 bases. Sample: naive CD4+ T cells from blood. The CDR3 region is CASSFQGAGATEQFF. The CDR3 nucleotides are TGCGCCAGCAGCTTCCAGGGGGCCGGAGCCACCGAGCAGTTCTTC.